This paragraph covers one T cell receptor beta chain sequence. Trimming stripped 3 bases from V and 1 base from J, with 10 bases between. The CDR3 is 14 amino acids. Germline CDR1 and CDR2: MDHEN and SYDVKM. The source of the sample is a study of response to subunit inactivated influenza vaccine. TCRdb re-called the RT-PCR reads through MiXCR, storing one row per CDR3 protein. The profile shows about 500,000 distinct CDR3 sequences, approximately 17% of them singletons. This sequence was found in a man in his fifties or sixties who received an inactivated influenza vaccine. The rearrangement links TRBV28 to TRBJ2-7; maybe TRBD1 (6 bases). The material was CD4+ T cells sorted from PBMCs, obtained 23 to 25 months after vaccination. CDR3 residues: CASSFTGLSYEQYF. CDR3 in DNA: TGTGCCAGCAGTTTCACAGGGCTTTCCTACGAGCAGTACTTC.